The 20 T cell receptor beta chains below all came from one sample that was sequenced in a study of cytomegalovirus exposure and HLA in healthy donors. The PCR had 60 Vbeta and 13 Jbeta primers. Method: immunoSEQ multiplex PCR; TCRdb's copy keeps in-frame clones and lacks some. The data contain over 120,000 clones, over 70% of them singletons. The sample taken for sequencing was PBMCs. The receptor set was obtained from a man aged 25-45 years in good health and CMV-seronegative.

The chain links TRBV7-2 to TRBJ2-1, with 10 bases matching TRBD2. The germline gives CDR1 SGHTA, CDR2 FQGNSA. Unmatched junction bases numbered 3, after V lost 5 bases and J lost 8 bases. The CDR3 is 13 amino acids. CDR3 region: CASSPGTSDEQFF. Written as DNA, the CDR3 is TGTGCCAGCAGCCCCGGGACTAGCGATGAGCAGTTCTTC.

The chain combines TRBV19 with TRBJ1-1; 8 nucleotides line up with TRBD1. The CDR3 runs 15 residues. V lost 6 bases to trimming and J lost 5 bases; unmatched junction nucleotides: 11. In germline, CDR1 is LNHDA, CDR2 SQIVND (reference sequence). In DNA, the CDR3 is TGTGCCAGTAGATCCTTACAGGGGGTCATTACTGAAGCTTTCTTT. The encoded protein is CASRSLQGVITEAFF.

CDR3 sequence: CASSLDRGSQPQHF. CDR3 nucleotides: TGTGCCAGCAGCTTAGATCGGGGGAGTCAGCCCCAGCATTTT. V usage is TRBV11-2 and J usage is TRBJ1-5, with a possible D match to TRBD1 (5 bases). This CDR3 is 14 amino acids long. V shed 0 bases and J shed 6 bases, with 9 bases lying between them. The germline gives CDR1 SGHAT, CDR2 FQNNGV. Full variable domain (remainder filled in from reference TRBV11-2 and TRBJ1-5): EAGVAQSPRYKIIEKRQSVAFWCNPISGHATLYWYQQILGQGPKLLIQFQNNGVVDDSQLPKDRFSAERLKGVDSTLKIQPAKLEDSAVYLCASSLDRGSQPQHFGDGTRLSIL.

The rearrangement joins TRBV28 to TRBJ2-7, with D possibly being TRBD2 (8 bases). Germline loops: CDR1 MDHEN, CDR2 SYDVKM. The V end lost 6 bases, the J end lost 4 bases, and 19 bases lay between the germline ends. There are 15 residues in the CDR3. CDR3 bases: TGTGCCAGCAGCCACAGGGGCCGGGAGGGTTACGAGCAGTACTTC. It encodes CASSHRGREGYEQYF.

This chain connects TRBV10-3 to TRBJ1-4, with D possibly TRBD1 on 5 matching bases. With 7 bases removed from V and 1 base from J, the gap between germline ends came to 13 bases. Per the germline V gene, CDR1 is ENHRY and CDR2 is SYGVKD. This CDR3 comprises 15 residues. The CDR3 loop reads CAIKARAKTNEKLFF. In nucleotides, the CDR3 is TGTGCCATCAAAGCCAGGGCGAAAACTAATGAAAAACTGTTTTTT.

This rearrangement joins TRBV28 to TRBJ1-5; tentative D call: TRBD1 (5 bases). The V and J ends lost 6 bases and 5 bases respectively, with 17 bases between them. CDR3 length equals 15 residues. The germline gives CDR1 MDHEN, CDR2 SYDVKM. The CDR3 nucleotides are TGTGCCAGCAGGAAGGGGAGGGGTGGGCATCAGCCCCAGCATTTT. This codes for CASRKGRGGHQPQHF.

The genes are TRBV19 and TRBJ2-1; 9 bases are a match to TRBD2. The CDR3 loop spans 15 amino acids. V trimming: 5 bases; J trimming: 6 bases; junction bases outside the gene matches: 8. Looked up from germline, CDR1 is LNHDA and CDR2 is SQIVND (reference sequence). CDR3 sequence: CASSPRGGAGNEQFF. CDR3 bases: TGTGCCAGTAGTCCGCGGGGGGGGGCTGGCAATGAGCAGTTCTTC.

The chain is built from TRBV27 and TRBJ2-2, with 12 bases lining up with TRBD1. Germline values: CDR1 MNHEY, CDR2 SMNVEV (reference sequence). The CDR3 is 16 residues long. Unmatched junction bases numbered 7, after V lost 4 bases and J lost 7 bases. This chain's CDR3 is CASSSPGTGGHGELFF. The CDR3 DNA sequence: TGTGCCAGCAGTTCGCCAGGGACAGGGGGCCACGGGGAGCTGTTTTTT.

This rearrangement joins TRBV11-2 to TRBJ2-7; possible D gene TRBD2, 5 bases. This CDR3 is 15 amino acids long. CDR1 is SGHAT, CDR2 FQNNGV, per germline. Trimming removed 2 bases at V and 3 bases at J, with 14 bases between. CDR3 amino acids: CASSLNENGDYEQYF. CDR3 bases: TGTGCCAGCAGCTTAAACGAAAACGGGGACTACGAGCAGTACTTC.

The chain is built from TRBV6-5 and TRBJ2-7; TRBD2 agrees at 8 bases. The CDR3 length is 15 residues. Germline trimming cut 4 bases from V and 5 bases from J; bases unmatched to any gene: 10. Per germline, CDR1 MNHEY and CDR2 SVGAGI. As DNA, the CDR3 is TGTGCCAGCAGTTCAGTGACGGGAGGGCCCCACGAGCAGTACTTC. As protein: CASSSVTGGPHEQYF.

V and J are TRBV5-1 and TRBJ2-2; 14 bases line up with TRBD2. In germline, CDR1 is SGHRS, CDR2 YFSETQ. This CDR3 has 17 amino acids. V shed 4 bases and J 5 bases; nucleotides not matched to a gene: 7. The DNA for the CDR3 is TGCGCCAGCAGCGCCGGACTAGCGGGAGGAGGGACCGGGGAGCTGTTTTTT. Its translation is CASSAGLAGGGTGELFF.

This chain connects TRBV5-6 to TRBJ1-5, with D perhaps TRBD1 (5 bases). CDR3 length: 16 residues. Between the trimmed V and J ends, which lost 1 base and 1 base, there was a span of 12 bases. The germline V gene has CDR1 SGHDT and CDR2 YYEEEE. The CDR3 here is CASSLSNRPSNQPQHF. For the CDR3, the DNA is TGTGCCAGCAGCTTGTCCAACAGGCCGAGCAATCAGCCCCAGCATTTT.

This rearrangement joins TRBV28 to TRBJ1-1; 8 nucleotides line up with TRBD1. Trimming took 11 bases from V and 5 from J; bases not matched to a gene: 7. The CDR3 is 12 residues long. CDR1 is MDHEN, CDR2 SYDVKM, per germline. CDR3 region: CAVIRGLTEAFF. For the CDR3, the DNA is TGTGCCGTGATCAGGGGGCTGACTGAAGCTTTCTTT.

The rearrangement uses TRBV11-3 and TRBJ2-1, with D possibly being TRBD2 (5 bases). The CDR3 loop spans 16 amino acids. Trimming stripped 1 base from V and 2 bases from J, with 12 bases between. The germline V gene encodes CDR1 SGHNT and CDR2 YENEEA. The CDR3 here is CASSLATRTPYNEQFF. The CDR3 DNA follows: TGTGCCAGCAGCTTAGCGACCAGGACTCCCTACAATGAGCAGTTCTTC. Based on the CDR3 plus reference TRBV11-3 and TRBJ2-1, the full variable domain is EAGVVQSPRYKIIEKKQPVAFWCNPISGHNTLYWYLQNLGQGPELLIRYENEEAVDDSQLPKDRFSAERLKGVDSTLKIQPAELGDSAVYLCASSLATRTPYNEQFFGPGTRLTVL.

The chain is built from TRBV19 and TRBJ2-7; 7 nucleotides align to TRBD1. The junction had 13 bases not matched to a gene; V was cut back by 6 bases and J by 2 bases. This CDR3 comprises 16 residues. Germline CDR1 and CDR2: LNHDA and SQIVND (reference sequence). The CDR3 nucleotides are TGTGCCAGTAGCCCTGAGGGGACAGCAACAGCCTACGAGCAGTACTTC. The encoded protein is CASSPEGTATAYEQYF.

This clone has just a few counts. The chain carries TRBV9 and TRBJ2-2, with D perhaps matching TRBD1 (6 bases). Trimming stripped 3 bases from V and 4 bases from J, with 28 bases between. This CDR3 comprises 20 residues. Germline V gene lookup returns CDR1 SGDLS and CDR2 YYNGEE. CDR3 sequence (DNA): TGTGCCAGCAGCGGCGGAGGTTCCGTTACAGGGTTTCGTGGCACCGGGGAGCTGTTTTTT. It specifies CASSGGGSVTGFRGTGELFF.

The chain joins TRBV28 to TRBJ2-2, with 9 bases aligning to TRBD2. Germline values: CDR1 MDHEN, CDR2 SYDVKM. There are 17 residues in the CDR3. V lost 6 bases, J lost 2 bases, and 10 bases stayed unmatched. This chain's CDR3 is CASSLWREGRNTGELFF. Written as DNA, the CDR3 is TGTGCCAGCAGCCTTTGGCGGGAGGGCCGAAACACCGGGGAGCTGTTTTTT.

This chain uses TRBV7-2 with TRBJ1-2; D possibly corresponds to TRBD1 (5 bases). This CDR3 spans 14 amino acids. Trimming took 5 bases from V and 4 from J, leaving 14 bases between them. Germline assignment: CDR1 SGHTA and CDR2 FQGNSA. The CDR3 DNA reads TGTGCCAGCAGCCAGTATCAGGGAACCTATGGCTACACCTTC. This codes for CASSQYQGTYGYTF.

The J gene is TRBJ2-3, the V gene TRBV28; 8 nucleotides match TRBD1. The junction had 12 bases not matched to a gene; V was cut back by 9 bases and J by 4 bases. This CDR3 is 15 amino acids long. From germline, CDR1 is MDHEN and CDR2 SYDVKM. As DNA, the CDR3 is TGTGCCAGTAGGTTCGGACAGGGCTTATCAGATACGCAGTATTTT. It yields the protein CASRFGQGLSDTQYF.

This clone was seen only a few times. Other DNA sequences from this sample encode an identical CDR3 as well. The gene calls are TRBV4-1 and TRBJ1-3; TRBD1 matches 9 bases. Germline-derived CDR1 and CDR2 are MGHRA and YSYEKL. The CDR3 totals 17 residues. Trimming removed 1 base from V and 3 bases from J; junction bases left unmatched: 7. CDR3 sequence: CASSQGPGQGYGNTIYF. CDR3 coding DNA: TGCGCCAGCAGCCAAGGGCCGGGACAGGGATATGGAAACACCATATATTTT.